The text below deals with one TCR beta chain. The sample originates from a study of T-cell reconstitution after alpha-beta-depleted transplantation in children. Unmatched junction bases numbered 9, after V lost 6 bases and J lost 5 bases. CDR1 and CDR2 (germline): SQVTM, ANQGSEA. CDR3 length: 14 residues. Unique molecular identifiers were incorporated into the prepared TCRbeta library. Via MiXCR, TCRdb re-called the PCR reads, giving one row per CDR3 protein. Of about 640,000 distinct CDR3 sequences listed, roughly 17% are singletons. The sample in question was PBMCs from the stem cell graft donor, obtained from the stem cell graft. The chain carries TRBV29-1 and TRBJ1-1; 10 nucleotides match TRBD1. The sequence was obtained from a human donor who donated a stem cell graft to a child with acute myeloid leukemia. The CDR3 DNA is TGCAGCGTGGCACGGGACAGGGGAGGAACTGAAGCTTTCTTT. Protein: CSVARDRGGTEAFF.